In its sample, the clone carrying this T cell receptor beta chain was seen many times. Antigen unknown. The data belong to a study of T cells in Graves' hyperthyroidism and ophthalmopathy. Study-wide results and caveats: Most expanded thyroid clonotypes above 0.001 recurred in blood. Ophthalmopathy onset followed model prediction by a median about 6.5 months.

The trim removed 8 bases at V and 0 bases at J, leaving 8 bases unmatched. The CDR3 length is 15 residues. Germline CDR1 and CDR2: MNHNS and SASEGT. RNA transcripts were the template for amplifying TCR beta CDR3 regions. HTBI primers drove first-round RT-PCR of the TCR CDR3. TCRdb called the multiplex PCR reads again in MiXCR, with one record for every CDR3 protein. The sample consists of under 400,000 distinct CDR3 sequences, 15% of them appearing once. The TCR sequence derives from a woman aged 55 to 70 with Graves' ophthalmopathy. J is TRBJ2-3 and V is TRBV6-1; 7 bases match TRBD2. What was sequenced was blood. CDR3 protein: CASSRLAASTDTQYF. The CDR3 DNA follows: TGTGCCAGCTCACGCCTAGCGGCCAGCACAGATACGCAGTATTTT.